This T cell receptor (beta chain) is drawn from a study of cytomegalovirus exposure and HLA in healthy donors (dated by TCRdb to between 2016 and 2019). About the full investigation: According to an earlier analysis of a few hundred of the donors, about 180 million T cells yielded roughly 100 million unique TCR beta sequences and 276 Gb of sequence data. The study aimed to test whether cataloging public T cell receptors could reveal signatures of past pathogen exposure. Class I and class II HLA loci were covered by the typing at four-digit resolution. An early release that covered several hundred HLA-typed donors contained approximately 290 gigabases of sequencing data and tens of millions of unique TCR sequences. Among the roughly 400 genotyped donors, under 90% belonged to the genetic ancestry cluster associated with self-reported Caucasian donors. To study patterns of TCR occurrence, a later analysis re-analyzed previously published TCR beta repertoires from just over 650 donors and added high-resolution HLA genotyping. Donor age, sex, ethnicity and CMV serostatus were collected together with the repertoire data. Typing coverage differed by locus: A, B, C, DRB1 and DQB1 were typed in roughly 620-630 donors, DQA1 in 522, DPA1 in some 570, and DPB1 in just under 490. Several DR-DQ haplotypes were handled as single units for association and clustering because linkage in the cohort was strong. All discovery cohort repertoires had been generated using a single sequencing platform. A separate validation cohort of 100 to 150 different subjects was used in addition to the approximately 610-subject first cohort. A later genetic analysis used genome-wide SNP genotypes for about 65% of the roughly 670 donors, treating that subset as a discovery cohort. The study profiled the T cell repertoires of 500 to 800 subjects by immunosequencing and related them to cytomegalovirus serostatus. Rather than drawing on any new phenotypic data, the later analysis identified candidate immune exposures from TCR beta sequences and the way those sequences occurred across donors. To predict cytomegalovirus infection status, the study brought together high-throughput TCR immunosequencing, statistical association of individual TCRs with disease status, and machine learning. To decide whether each TCR beta V gene segment behaved as functional or pseudogenic, an earlier analysis of approximately 590 of the donors relied on high-throughput TCR beta sequencing. Across approximately 400 genotyped donors of the cohort, an average of about 240,000 unique TCR beta nucleotide sequences per donor were sequenced, and 15% to 20% of those sequences were non-productive.

V is cut back by 4 bases and J by 5 bases, with 6 bases in the junction unmatched. CDR1 and CDR2 are drawn from the germline V gene: SGHRS, YFSETQ. The CDR3 spans 14 residues, from the cysteine through the phenylalanine. CDR3 DNA only is kept here, 42 bases in frame from base 1. The cohort comprised several hundred healthy bone marrow donors. At the time of sampling, all cohort members were nominally healthy, though unrecorded immune exposures were likely present. The donor tested CMV seropositive and was one of the 289 seropositive cohort members. A peripheral blood sample was provided by each donor, and peripheral blood mononuclear cells were used for TCR beta sequencing. Genomic DNA extraction from the blood cell samples was performed with the Qiagen DNeasy Blood Extraction Kit. Libraries were prepared through the immunoSEQ multiplex PCR assay. For the multiplex PCR, a mixture combining 60 forward primers for TCR Vbeta segments and 13 reverse primers for TCR Jbeta segments was used. The CDR3 region of rearranged TCR beta genes was amplified from genomic DNA by a multiplex PCR assay. Amplified TCR beta libraries were sequenced as 87-base-pair reads on the Illumina HiSeq System. Per the source publication's procedure: A later analysis counted 65 million to 90 million unique TCR beta chains across the 600 to 850 repertoires, and 9 million to 14 million of these chains were shared by at least two donors. To remove PCR and sequencing errors, raw reads were error-corrected and collapsed into unique sequences using a nearest-neighbor algorithm that merged closely related sequences. Alignment of CDR3 sequences to IMGT reference sequences was used to assign V, D and J gene segments. For a sequence to be retained, a match of at least six nucleotides to both a V gene segment and a J gene segment was required. Rearrangements were called productive when the CDR3 lacked stop codons and stayed in frame with V and J; all others were non-productive. Following IMGT convention, CDR3 was defined as the stretch from the second conserved V-encoded cysteine to the conserved J-encoded phenylalanine. The earlier analysis of some 600 of the donors excluded sequences that lacked an unambiguous match to a single V gene segment. In an earlier analysis of some 590 of the donors, V segments were called functional above 56.7% productive rearrangements and were called segregating when the between-donor standard deviation exceeded 5%. A statistical classification framework was built for diagnosing cytomegalovirus status from the catalog of TCR beta chain sequences. In a later analysis, TCR nucleotide sequences were compared against IMGT/GENE-DB human TR gene sequences so that V and J genes could be assigned. In a later analysis, CDR3 sequences and most-parsimonious VDJ recombination scenarios were assigned using the TCRdist pipeline. In a later analysis, each TCR beta chain was defined by its CDR3 amino acid sequence together with its V-gene family, and reads lacking a unique V-gene family were excluded. A later analysis removed several hundred highly shared, low-generation-probability nucleotide sequences to deal with suspected cross-contamination and a sequencing artifact. In a later analysis, a clonal expansion index for each public chain was calculated from normalized within-repertoire ranks of inferred template counts. Generation probabilities in a later analysis came from a VDJ recombination model fitted to out-of-frame rearrangements, and those results were checked against IGoR. Hypergeometric tests were used in a later analysis to score TCR-TCR, TCR-HLA and TCR-CMV co-occurrence, with a repertoire-size bias correction applied to the TCR pairs. A later analysis estimated false discovery rates by permuting HLA or CMV assignments 20 times. A later analysis grouped co-occurring TCRs with DBSCAN, adding TCRdist sequence similarity when clustering within HLA-allele-positive subsets. Co-occurrence clustering excluded repertoires with fewer than 30,000 or more than 120,000 public chains, plus five with anomalous nucleotide sharing. Here the immuneACCESS table is served through TCRdb, limited to in-frame sequences with V and J called. Missing clones are a known gap in these copies; in checked studies unresolved V genes cover under half, and the rest lacks a known reason. V and J calls and clone size are given by that table; D and trimming were obtained from the DNA. Here the sample has about 160,000 clones; 84% occur a single time. Under 7.5% of the sample comes from the top ten.

A note on this clone: Its antigen is unknown. Base qualities are missing; no much larger clone stands one base away.

General conclusions and limits of the study: This cohort had only TCR beta chains sequenced, and the lack of alpha or paired-chain data limited which features could be detected. The classifier was reported to diagnose cytomegalovirus status with high specificity and sensitivity in both the original cohort and the validation cohort. The 87-base-pair reads could not distinguish some IMGT-functional V segments, including TRBV6-2 and TRBV6-3, so those segments were excluded. The only immune exposure information available for the cohort was CMV serostatus. The authors suggested that the approach could potentially be extended to other disease states and immunological phenotypes. Compared with the approximately 600-donor mean, donors in an Asian-associated ancestry cluster had fewer N-insertions in productive TCRs, according to a later genetic analysis. An earlier analysis of some 590 of the donors showed that most TCR beta V segments appeared in productive rearrangements either about 87% or about 30% of the time, which broadly matched IMGT annotations. The study listed over 150 TCR beta chains as associated with cytomegalovirus. A further reported finding was that TCR beta sequences accurately predicted the HLA-A and HLA-B alleles for most subjects in the first cohort. In vitro tests confirmed that a few of the cytomegalovirus-associated TCR beta chains recognize cytomegalovirus antigens. Most CMV-associated TCR beta chains appeared to be HLA-restricted in a later analysis, and the HLA associations seemed to be driven largely by CMV exposure. Because some donors lacked HLA typing at each locus, the association tests relied only on the typed subset. Across donors, most TCR sequences were observed very rarely, whereas some public TCRs were present in many individuals. Linkage disequilibrium might explain the correlated functional status among segregating V segments, but an unknown experimental factor could not be ruled out. At a false discovery rate of 0.05, a later analysis linked roughly 17,000 TCR beta sequences to specific HLA alleles. Sequencing depth was assumed to be roughly uniform across donors in the presence/absence analyses, though that assumption may not hold. In a later analysis, the rate of TCR association differed among HLA loci, with DRB1 alleles having the most associated TCRs and HLA-C alleles having the fewest. The sequencing pipeline was judged likely to have produced a cluster of highly shared sequence variants as a technical artifact. In a later analysis, HLA-associated TCR beta chains showed more clonal expansion and lower generation probabilities than non-associated chains that were equally common. Because counts were too low, around 17 rarely observed V segments, including chromosome 9 orphons, were left out of the earlier analysis of some 640 of the donors. In a later analysis, several top co-occurrence clusters were reported to appear linked to parvovirus B19, influenza, CMV and Epstein-Barr virus. Strong co-occurrence of HLA alleles, especially DR and DQ, made assigning TCR associations to individual alleles difficult. In a later genetic analysis, a missense DCLRE1C variant was associated with V-gene and J-gene trimming of TCR beta chains, and the association was replicated in an independent cohort.

Material for sequencing was PBMCs. This sequence was found in a man aged 50 or older in good health and CMV-seropositive. In this chain, TRBV5-1 is recombined with TRBJ2-4, and 7 junction bases match TRBD2. The nucleotides read TGCGCCAGCAGCCTCGGACTAGTTGAAAACATTCAGTACTTC. This yields the protein CASSLGLVENIQYF. Full variable domain (CDR3 extended with the reference TRBV5-1 and TRBJ2-4 proteins): KAGVTQTPRYLIKTRGQQVTLSCSPISGHRSVSWYQQTPGQGLQFLFEYFSETQRNKGNFPGRFSGRQFSNSRSEMNVSTLELGDSALYLCASSLGLVENIQYFGAGTRLSVL.